The 5 T cell receptor beta chains reported below all come from one sample, sequenced in a study of CD8+CD57+ T cells in acquired aplastic anemia. CDR3 and TCR beta VDJ profiling relied on genomic DNA as the template. TCRdb reanalysed the reads using MiXCR and keeps one entry per CDR3 protein. The table records 400,000 to 450,000 distinct CDR3 sequences, about two thirds of them present only once. The source material was sorted CD4+, CD8+, or CD8+CD57+ T cells (not recorded which) from PBMCs. The receptors here all came from a human donor in good health, serving as a control.

V usage is TRBV14 and J usage is TRBJ2-3; 7 positions match TRBD1. Germline V lookup: CDR1 SGHDN, CDR2 FVKESK. CDR3 length: 15 residues. After removal of 6 bases from V and 2 bases from J, the junction contained 8 bases not matched to a gene. In nucleotides, the CDR3 is TGTGCCAGCAGTAAGCCGGGACAGCCCACAGATACGCAGTATTTT. Encoded protein: CASSKPGQPTDTQYF.

The chain has TRBV6-5 and TRBJ2-1; D may match TRBD1 or TRBD2 (5 bases each). CDR3 length: 13 residues. Germline CDR1 is MNHEY and CDR2 is SVGAGI. Trimming removed 5 bases at V and 6 bases at J, with 11 bases between. CDR3 DNA sequence: TGTGCCAGCAGTAGAGATGGGGGCAATGAGCAGTTCTTC. Protein product: CASSRDGGNEQFF.

The V gene is TRBV7-3, the J gene TRBJ2-7; 7 bases are shared with TRBD2. Per the germline V gene, CDR1 is SGHTA and CDR2 is FQGTGA. The CDR3 is 17 residues long. Trimming took 5 bases from V and 3 from J; bases not matched to a gene: 16. This CDR3 is CASSQVAGEGYGYEQYF. DNA for the CDR3: TGTGCCAGCAGCCAGGTAGCGGGCGAGGGCTATGGCTACGAGCAGTACTTC.

Details on this clonotype: One end of the junction is discordant with germline, which a read error may explain. V gene TRBV20-1 combines with J gene TRBJ2-1, with 8 bases aligning to TRBD1. The CDR3 is made up of 11 amino acids. Germline V gene lookup returns CDR1 DFQATT and CDR2 SNEGSKA (reference sequence). This CDR3 is CSASTGGPLLF. CDR3 bases: TGCAGTGCTAGCACAGGGGGACCCCTCCTCTTC.

To note about this clonotype: It is likely a read error, because the conserved phenylalanine at the end of the CDR3 is missing. The V gene is TRBV7-2, the J gene TRBJ1-2, with D possibly matching TRBD1 (5 bases). Trimming took 5 bases from V and 9 from J, leaving 13 bases between them. Germline V CDR1 and CDR2: SGHTA, FQGNSA. The CDR3 is 12 amino acids. The CDR3 reads CASSRRGDRYTD. For the CDR3, the DNA is TGTGCCAGCAGCCGAAGGGGCGATCGCTACACCGAC.